This TCR beta chain was retrieved from a study of blood T cell repertoires in COVID-19. As processed by the authors: Counts of nucleated cells, estimated from reference gene primer amplification, were obtained. Assay: immunoSEQ multiplex PCR; the TCRdb copy retains only in-frame clones and omits some. The D gene and trimming were derived from the DNA, and the V and J assignments and clone size from that table. The table records more than 200,000 clones, over 85% of them present only once. Self-reported history from a screening survey and questionnaire set each donor's cohort. A single count supports this clone. Sequenced sample: PBMCs or T cells enriched from blood (not recorded which). This TCR was sampled from a woman aged 30 to 39 with acute COVID-19.

The CDR3 loop reads CASSPRPNYGYTF. The DNA for the CDR3 is TGTGCCAGCAGCCCGCGGCCTAACTATGGCTACACCTTC. V gene TRBV7-3 combines with J gene TRBJ1-2, with D unclear. Germline CDR1 reads SGHTA; CDR2 reads FQGTGA. V lost 5 bases to trimming and J lost 0 bases, with 7 bases between them. The CDR3 is 13 amino acids. The whole variable domain, filled in from reference TRBV7-3 and TRBJ1-2, reads GAGVSQTPSNKVTEKGKYVELRCDPISGHTALYWYRQSLGQGPEFLIYFQGTGAADDSGLPNDRFFAVRPEGSVSTLKIQRTERGDSAVYLCASSPRPNYGYTFGSGTRLTVV.